These 11 T cell receptor beta chains were sequenced from one sample in a study of CD8+CD57+ T cells in acquired aplastic anemia. According to the study, genomic DNA was the template for TCR beta VDJ and CDR3 profiling. TCRdb passed the reads through MiXCR, listing each CDR3 protein once. The sample has around 42,000 distinct CDR3 sequences, approximately 63% seen once. It was patients with CD8+CD57+ cell expansion by flow cytometry who were chosen for sequencing. The sample was sorted CD4+, CD8+, or CD8+CD57+ T cells (not recorded which) from PBMCs. These receptors were obtained from a human donor with aplastic anemia.

As DNA, the CDR3 is TGTGCCATCAATGGGGGGGCAGATAATTCACCCCTCCACTTT. This encodes CAINGGADNSPLHF. V gene TRBV10-3 combines with J gene TRBJ1-6; D might be TRBD1 (6 bases). Trimming pared 7 bases from V and 5 bases from J, leaving 12 bases between. Germline CDR1 reads ENHRY; CDR2 reads SYGVKD. This CDR3 contains 14 residues.

The chain has TRBV11-2 and TRBJ1-2; 9 bases fit TRBD1. The CDR3 has 17 amino acids. Germline V gene lookup returns CDR1 SGHAT and CDR2 FQNNGV. J lost 1 base, V lost 5 bases, and 11 bases had no gene match. The CDR3 DNA is TGTGCCAGCAGCACCGGACAGGGGATAGGGTTTAACTATGGCTACACCTTC. Amino acids: CASSTGQGIGFNYGYTF. The full variable domain, its missing parts supplied by reference TRBV11-2 and TRBJ1-2, is EAGVAQSPRYKIIEKRQSVAFWCNPISGHATLYWYQQILGQGPKLLIQFQNNGVVDDSQLPKDRFSAERLKGVDSTLKIQPAKLEDSAVYLCASSTGQGIGFNYGYTFGSGTRLTVV.

In its sample, this clonotype was seen many times. Its ends do not fully match the called genes, so a read error is possible. The CDR3 here is CVSSTWTSRTEAFF. The CDR3 coding sequence is TGTGTCAGCAGCACCTGGACAAGTAGGACTGAAGCTTTCTTT. The chain recombines TRBV5-5 with TRBJ1-1; possible D gene TRBD1, 5 bases. CDR3 length equals 14 residues. Germline CDR1 SGHKS, CDR2 YYEKEE (reference sequence).

In its sample, this clonotype was seen once. V and J are TRBV24-1 and TRBJ1-2, with a tentative D call TRBD1 (6 bases). Trimming removed 0 bases from V and 8 bases from J, with 12 bases in between. CDR1 and CDR2 (germline): KGHDR, SFDVKD. The CDR3 contains 14 residues. The CDR3 nucleotides are TGTGCCACCAGTGATTTGTCGGGGGCGCGGGGCTACACCTTC. This gives the protein CATSDLSGARGYTF.

This clonotype has a count of ten or more. The chain links TRBV6-1 to TRBJ2-1; TRBD1 aligns across 7 bases. There are 15 residues in the CDR3. Unmatched junction bases numbered 10, after V lost 5 bases and J lost 6 bases. Looked up from germline, CDR1 is MNHNS and CDR2 is SASEGT. CDR3 amino acids: CASSPHRGEGNEQFF. DNA of the CDR3: TGTGCCAGCAGTCCCCACAGGGGAGAGGGCAATGAGCAGTTCTTC.

The genes are TRBV25-1 and TRBJ2-3; 7 nucleotides line up with TRBD2. The V gene end was trimmed by 2 bases and the J gene end by 2 bases; junction bases not matched to a gene: 7. This CDR3 region has 16 residues. Germline V gene lookup returns CDR1 MGHDK and CDR2 SYGVNS. The CDR3 protein is CASSETGGTITDTQYF. DNA of the CDR3: TGTGCCAGCAGTGAAACTGGGGGGACTATCACAGATACGCAGTATTTT.

This clonotype showed up just a few times. V and J are TRBV7-8 and TRBJ1-5; weak D call: TRBD1 (6 bases). The CDR3 loop spans 14 amino acids. Germline V gene lookup returns CDR1 SGHVS and CDR2 FQNEAQ. Trimming shortened V by 5 bases and J by 1 base, and 9 bases separated the two germline ends. The CDR3, as DNA: TGTGCCAGCAGCCGGACAGTGAGCAATCAGCCCCAGCATTTT. This encodes CASSRTVSNQPQHF.

This clonotype was recorded once. The rearrangement links TRBV11-1 to TRBJ2-2, with 10 bases that match TRBD2. Germline values: CDR1 SGHAT, CDR2 FQDESV (reference sequence). The V gene end was trimmed by 3 bases and the J gene end by 6 bases; junction bases not matched to a gene: 7. The CDR3 sequence is 16 residues long. The CDR3 sequence is CASSFNEREGPGELFF. Written as DNA, the CDR3 is TGTGCCAGCAGCTTTAACGAGCGGGAGGGCCCCGGGGAGCTGTTTTTT.

This rearrangement joins TRBV7-3 to TRBJ1-1, with TRBD1 as a possible D gene (6 bases). The germline V and J ends were trimmed by 5 bases and 4 bases, with 14 bases remaining between them. CDR3 length equals 14 residues. CDR1 and CDR2 from the germline V gene are SGHTA and FQGTGA. The CDR3 nucleotides are TGTGCCAGCAGCGTCGCAGGGGCGCGCACTGAAGCTTTCTTT. The encoded protein is CASSVAGARTEAFF.

The chain is built from TRBV5-1 and TRBJ2-5, with TRBD1 identical over 8 bases. The V segment lost 3 bases and the J segment 5 bases; nucleotides outside the gene matches: 6. The germline gives CDR1 SGHRS, CDR2 YFSETQ. The CDR3 length is 14 residues. CDR3 amino acids: CASSWTGQGETQYF. CDR3 DNA: TGCGCCAGCAGCTGGACAGGGCAAGGGGAGACCCAGTACTTC.

The V gene is TRBV7-9, the J gene TRBJ2-5; D is possibly TRBD2 (5 bases). The CDR3 spans 15 residues. Germline CDR1 SEHNR, CDR2 FQNEAQ (reference sequence). Trimming removed 1 base from V and 1 base from J, with 10 bases in between. The CDR3 nucleotides are TGTGCCAGCAGCTTAGGGAAGCGGACCCAAGAGACCCAGTACTTC. Protein: CASSLGKRTQETQYF.